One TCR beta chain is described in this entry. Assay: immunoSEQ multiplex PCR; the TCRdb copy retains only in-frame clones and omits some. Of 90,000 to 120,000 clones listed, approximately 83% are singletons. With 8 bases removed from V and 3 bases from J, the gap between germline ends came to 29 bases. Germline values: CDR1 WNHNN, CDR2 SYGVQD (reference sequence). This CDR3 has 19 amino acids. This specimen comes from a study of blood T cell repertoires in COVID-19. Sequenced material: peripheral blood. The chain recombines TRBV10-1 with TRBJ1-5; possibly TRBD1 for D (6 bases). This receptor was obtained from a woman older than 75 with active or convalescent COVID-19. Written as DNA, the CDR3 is TGCGCCAGCCAAGAGCGAGTTTTAACGGACAGCAAGTCCAATCAGCCCCAGCATTTT. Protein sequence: CASQERVLTDSKSNQPQHF.